The TCR beta chain described here comes from a study of cytomegalovirus exposure and HLA in healthy donors. CDR1 MNHNS and CDR2 SASEGT come from the germline V gene. The CDR3 loop spans 15 amino acids. V lost 6 bases and J lost 2, with 17 bases in between. The PCR employed 60 Vbeta primers together with 13 Jbeta primers. Repertoires were generated with immunoSEQ multiplex PCR, while TCRdb's copy carries only in-frame clones and drops some. The sample yields 120,000 to 150,000 clones, approximately 80% seen once. As to this clone: Its antigen is not known.

Findings and limits, study-wide: Using the classifier, cytomegalovirus status was reportedly diagnosed with high specificity and sensitivity. Most likely, a cluster of highly shared sequence variants arose as a sequencing artifact.

This sequence joins TRBV6-1 and TRBJ2-7; D is possibly TRBD1 (6 bases). What was sequenced was PBMCs. The TCR was taken from a middle-aged woman in good health and CMV-seronegative. The CDR3 sequence: CASSEQGPMAYEQYF. The CDR3 nucleotides read TGTGCCAGCAGCGAACAGGGCCCGATGGCCTACGAGCAGTACTTC.